The entry below describes one TCR beta chain. Germline CDR1 and CDR2: KGHSH and LQKENI. The V gene lost 4 bases and the J gene lost 6 bases, with 13 bases spanning the gap. The CDR3 is 13 amino acids. The sample belongs to a study of blood T cell repertoires in COVID-19. Some clones are missing from TCRdb's copy, which holds only in-frame ones; the method was immunoSEQ multiplex PCR. The data hold roughly 96,000 clones, with approximately 82% observed a single time. This clonotype was sampled from a man aged 55 to 70 with acute or convalescent COVID-19. The chain links TRBV18 to TRBJ2-7; maybe TRBD2 (5 bases). The sequenced sample consisted of peripheral blood. The CDR3 DNA reads TGTGCCAGCTCACTCCTCCGGGATCGCGAGCAGTACGTC. It yields the protein CASSLLRDREQYV.